This TCR beta chain was documented in a study of immune characterization of retroperitoneal liposarcoma. TCRdb reprocessed the PCR reads via MiXCR and lists one record per CDR3 protein. The sample holds around 11,000 distinct CDR3 sequences, around a quarter seen once. V shed 0 bases and J shed 2 bases, with 10 bases lying between them. This CDR3 is 16 amino acids long. CDR1 and CDR2 (germline): MNHNS, SASEGT. This clonotype was found many times. V is TRBV6-1 and J is TRBJ2-2; a possible D gene is TRBD2 (5 bases). The clonotype comes from a male donor with retroperitoneal liposarcoma. The specimen sequenced was tumor tissue. CDR3 coding DNA: TGTGCCAGCAGTGAAGCGCTAGGAGGTAACACCGGGGAGCTGTTTTTT. Translated, it gives CASSEALGGNTGELFF.